The 8 T cell receptor beta chains below come from one sample, sequenced in a study of beta chain features in type 1 diabetes. Expressed TCRB transcripts got sequenced, as all isolated RNA was reverse transcribed. Data came from immunoSEQ multiplex PCR; TCRdb stores just in-frame clones and leaves some out. Here the sample spans over 120,000 clones, roughly a tenth being singletons. Sequencing was done on a sample of naive CD4+ T cells from blood. The source is a young man in good health.

CDR3 in amino acids: CASSYWEGDEKLFF. The DNA of the CDR3 is TGTGCCAGCAGTTATTGGGAAGGGGATGAAAAACTGTTTTTT. This chain uses TRBV6-5 with TRBJ1-4; D might be TRBD1 (5 bases). The CDR3 runs 14 residues. Germline CDR1 and CDR2: MNHEY and SVGAGI. The V end was cut by 3 bases, the J end by 6 bases, with 11 bases between.

This clone was counted only a few times. The junction does not match germline at one end; this may be a read error. The gene calls are TRBV5-1 and TRBJ2-1; 12 bases line up with TRBD2. The CDR3 length is 15 residues. The germline gives CDR1 SGHRS, CDR2 YFSETQ. The CDR3 reads CASSLELAGGNGQFF. The CDR3 region has the DNA TGCGCCAGCAGCTTGGAGCTAGCGGGGGGGAATGGGCAGTTCTTC.

This clone was found many times. This sequence joins TRBV4-3 and TRBJ2-3, with TRBD1 as a possible D gene (6 bases). The V end lost 1 base, the J end lost 4 bases, and 12 bases lay between the germline ends. Germline V gene lookup returns CDR1 LGHNA and CDR2 YSLEER. The CDR3 loop spans 15 amino acids. The CDR3 sequence: CASSQALTGADTQYF. The CDR3, as DNA: TGCGCCAGCAGCCAAGCTCTGACAGGCGCAGATACGCAGTATTTT.

A few counts support this clone. This chain joins TRBV7-9 and TRBJ2-6; 9 nucleotides agree with TRBD2. The germline V gene has CDR1 SEHNR and CDR2 FQNEAQ (reference sequence). The CDR3 contains 19 residues. The V gene end was trimmed by 5 bases and the J gene end by 4 bases; junction bases not matched to a gene: 15. CDR3 residues: CASSPFNWGLATGANVLTF. The DNA for the CDR3 is TGTGCCAGCAGCCCTTTTAACTGGGGACTAGCTACCGGGGCCAACGTCCTGACTTTC.

The chain links TRBV4-1 to TRBJ2-7, with a possible D match to TRBD2 (7 bases). Looked up from germline, CDR1 is MGHRA and CDR2 is YSYEKL. This CDR3 is built from 15 residues. V was clipped by 1 base and J by 3 bases, with 13 bases between them. The CDR3 DNA sequence: TGCGCCAGCAGCCAAGTCGGGGGGCCACTCTACGAGCAGTACTTC. Its protein is CASSQVGGPLYEQYF.

The rearrangement joins TRBV6-1 to TRBJ2-5; a weak D match, TRBD1 (6 bases). Between the trimmed V and J ends, which lost 6 bases and 5 bases, there was a span of 19 bases. Germline values: CDR1 MNHNS, CDR2 SASEGT. The CDR3 totals 15 residues. The CDR3 reads CASRAGALTWETQYF. CDR3 nucleotide sequence: TGTGCCAGCAGAGCAGGGGCCCTCACCTGGGAGACCCAGTACTTC.

In this sample, this clone turned up a few times. V gene TRBV2 combines with J gene TRBJ1-4; D possibly corresponds to TRBD1 (5 bases). Germline CDR1 and CDR2: SNHLY and FYNNEI. This CDR3 is built from 15 residues. Deletions cut 6 bases from V and 8 bases from J, with 19 bases between. The chain's CDR3 is CASRPPVVGGEKLFF. The CDR3 bases are TGTGCCAGCAGACCCCCGGTGGTGGGGGGGGAAAAACTGTTTTTT.

This clone appeared a few times. The chain combines TRBV7-6 with TRBJ2-7; a weak D match, TRBD2 (5 bases). There are 15 residues in the CDR3. V lost 4 bases and J 4 bases, leaving 17 bases between the germline ends. The germline V gene has CDR1 SGHVS and CDR2 FNYEAQ. CDR3 sequence (DNA): TGTGCCAGCAGCTCCCCGGGAATAGCAGGTTACGAGCAGTACTTC. Amino acids: CASSSPGIAGYEQYF.